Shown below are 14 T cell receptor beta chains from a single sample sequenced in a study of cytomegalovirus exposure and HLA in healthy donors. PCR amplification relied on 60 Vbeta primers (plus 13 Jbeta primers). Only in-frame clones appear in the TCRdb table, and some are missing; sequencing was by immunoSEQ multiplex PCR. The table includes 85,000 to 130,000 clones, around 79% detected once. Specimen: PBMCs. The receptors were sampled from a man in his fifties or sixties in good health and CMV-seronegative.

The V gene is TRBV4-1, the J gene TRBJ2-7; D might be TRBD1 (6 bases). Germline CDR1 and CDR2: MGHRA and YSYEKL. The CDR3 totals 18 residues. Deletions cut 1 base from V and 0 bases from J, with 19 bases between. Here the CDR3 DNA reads TGCGCCAGCAGCCAAGGTTCAGGGCAGGGGACAAGCTCCTACGAGCAGTACGTC. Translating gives CASSQGSGQGTSSYEQYV.

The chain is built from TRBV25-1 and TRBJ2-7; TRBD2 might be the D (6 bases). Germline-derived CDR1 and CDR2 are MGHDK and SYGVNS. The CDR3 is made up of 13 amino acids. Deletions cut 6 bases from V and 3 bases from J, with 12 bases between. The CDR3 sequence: CASRSGQNYEQYF. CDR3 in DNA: TGTGCCAGCAGAAGCGGGCAGAACTACGAGCAGTACTTC.

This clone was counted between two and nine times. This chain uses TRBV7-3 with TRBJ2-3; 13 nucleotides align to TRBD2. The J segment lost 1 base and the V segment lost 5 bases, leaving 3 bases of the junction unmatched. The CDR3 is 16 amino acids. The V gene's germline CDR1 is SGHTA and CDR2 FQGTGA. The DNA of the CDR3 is TGTGCCAGCAGCCCAGGGACTAGCGGGGGCACAGATACGCAGTATTTT. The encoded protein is CASSPGTSGGTDTQYF.

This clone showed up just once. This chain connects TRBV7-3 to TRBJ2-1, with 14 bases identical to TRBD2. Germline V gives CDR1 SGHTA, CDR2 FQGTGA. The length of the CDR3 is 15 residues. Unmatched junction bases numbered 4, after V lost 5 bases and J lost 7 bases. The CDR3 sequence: CASSRTSGGNNEQFF. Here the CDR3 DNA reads TGTGCCAGCAGCCGGACTAGCGGGGGGAATAATGAGCAGTTCTTC.

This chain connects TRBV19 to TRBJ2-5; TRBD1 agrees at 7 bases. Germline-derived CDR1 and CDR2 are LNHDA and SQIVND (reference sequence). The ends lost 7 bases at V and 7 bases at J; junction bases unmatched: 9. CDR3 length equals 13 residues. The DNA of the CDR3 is TGTGCCAGTAAAGACAGGGCGGATGGGACCCAGTACTTC. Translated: CASKDRADGTQYF. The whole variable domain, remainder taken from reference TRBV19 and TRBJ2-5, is DGGITQSPKYLFRKEGQNVTLSCEQNLNHDAMYWYRQDPGQGLRLIYYSQIVNDFQKGDIAEGYSVSREKKESFPLTVTSAQKNPTAFYLCASKDRADGTQYFGPGTRLLVL.

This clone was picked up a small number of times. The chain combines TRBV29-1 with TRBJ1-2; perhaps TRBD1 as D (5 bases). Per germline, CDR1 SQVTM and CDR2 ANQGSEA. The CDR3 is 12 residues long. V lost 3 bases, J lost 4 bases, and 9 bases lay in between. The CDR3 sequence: CSVEAGIYGYTF. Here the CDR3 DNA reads TGCAGCGTTGAGGCAGGGATCTATGGCTACACCTTC.

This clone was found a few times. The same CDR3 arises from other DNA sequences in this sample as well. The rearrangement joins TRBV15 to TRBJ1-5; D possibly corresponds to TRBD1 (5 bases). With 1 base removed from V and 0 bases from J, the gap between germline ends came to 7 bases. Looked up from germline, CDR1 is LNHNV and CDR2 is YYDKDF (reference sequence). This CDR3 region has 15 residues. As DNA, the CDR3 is TGTGCCACCAGCAGAGGGGGGGGTAGCAATCAGCCCCAGCATTTT. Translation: CATSRGGGSNQPQHF. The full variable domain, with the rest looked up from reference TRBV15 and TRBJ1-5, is DAMVIQNPRYQVTQFGKPVTLSCSQTLNHNVMYWYQQKSSQAPKLLFHYYDKDFNNEADTPDNFQSRRPNTSFCFLDIRSPGLGDTAMYLCATSRGGGSNQPQHFGDGTRLSIL.

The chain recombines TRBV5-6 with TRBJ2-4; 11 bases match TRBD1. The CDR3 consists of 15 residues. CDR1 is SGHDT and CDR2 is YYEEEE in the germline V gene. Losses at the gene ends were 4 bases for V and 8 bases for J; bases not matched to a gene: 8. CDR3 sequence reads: CASSTAGTGGDIQYF. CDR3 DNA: TGTGCCAGCAGCACCGCCGGGACAGGGGGTGACATTCAGTACTTC.

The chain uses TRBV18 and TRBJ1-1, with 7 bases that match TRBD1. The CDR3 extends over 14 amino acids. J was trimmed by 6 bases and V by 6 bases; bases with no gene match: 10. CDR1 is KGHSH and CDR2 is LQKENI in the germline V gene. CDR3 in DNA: TGTGCCAGCTCCCAAAGACAGGGAGCGGCTGAAGCTTTCTTT. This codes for CASSQRQGAAEAFF. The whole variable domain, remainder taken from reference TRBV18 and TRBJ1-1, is NAGVMQNPRHLVRRRGQEARLRCSPMKGHSHVYWYRQLPEEGLKFMVYLQKENIIDESGMPKERFSAEFPKEGPSILRIQQVVRGDSAAYFCASSQRQGAAEAFFGQGTRLTVV.

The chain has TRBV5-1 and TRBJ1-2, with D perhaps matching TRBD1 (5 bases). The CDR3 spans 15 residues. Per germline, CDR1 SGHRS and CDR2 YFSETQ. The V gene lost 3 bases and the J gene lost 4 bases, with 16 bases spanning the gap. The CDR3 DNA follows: TGCGCCAGCAGCTCCTATACGGGACTTGTCTATGGCTACACCTTC. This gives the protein CASSSYTGLVYGYTF.

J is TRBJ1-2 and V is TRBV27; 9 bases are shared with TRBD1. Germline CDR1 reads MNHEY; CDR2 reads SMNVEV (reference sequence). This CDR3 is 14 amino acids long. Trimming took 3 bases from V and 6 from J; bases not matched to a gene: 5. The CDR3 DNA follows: TGTGCCAGCAGTTTCACAGGGGGCAGGAATGGCTACACCTTC. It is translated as CASSFTGGRNGYTF.

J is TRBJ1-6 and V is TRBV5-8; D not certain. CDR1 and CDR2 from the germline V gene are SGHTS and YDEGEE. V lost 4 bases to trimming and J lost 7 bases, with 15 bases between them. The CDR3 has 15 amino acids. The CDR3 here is CASSRSISRNSPLHF. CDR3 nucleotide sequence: TGTGCCAGCAGCCGTTCCATAAGCAGGAATTCACCCCTCCACTTT. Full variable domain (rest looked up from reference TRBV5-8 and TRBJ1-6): EAGVTQSPTHLIKTRGQQATLRCSPISGHTSVYWYQQALGLGLQFLLWYDEGEERNRGNFPPRFSGRQFPNYSSELNVNALELEDSALYLCASSRSISRNSPLHFGNGTRLTVT.

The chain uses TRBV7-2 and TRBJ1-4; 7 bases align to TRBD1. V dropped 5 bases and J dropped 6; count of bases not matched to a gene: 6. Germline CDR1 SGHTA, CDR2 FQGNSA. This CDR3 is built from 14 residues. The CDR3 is CASSPDRVDEKLFF. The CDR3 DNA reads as TGTGCCAGCAGCCCCGACAGGGTGGATGAAAAACTGTTTTTT.

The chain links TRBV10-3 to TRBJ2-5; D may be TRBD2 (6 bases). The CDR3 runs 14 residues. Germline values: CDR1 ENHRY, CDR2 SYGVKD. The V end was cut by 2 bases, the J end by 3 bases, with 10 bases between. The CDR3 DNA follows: TGTGCCATCAGTGAGCGGGGGATGGAAGAGACCCAGTACTTC. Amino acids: CAISERGMEETQYF.